Described below is a single TCR beta chain sequence and its context. This entry is derived from a study of identical twins. TCRdb analysed the 5' RACE reads with MiXCR anew, one entry per CDR3 protein. The sample shows about 720 distinct CDR3 sequences, approximately 60% of them seen only once. Trimming at V came to 5 bases and at J to 6 bases, leaving 7 bases not matched to a gene. Germline CDR1 reads SGHVS; CDR2 reads FQNEAQ. This CDR3 spans 15 amino acids. Specimen: CD4+ T cells sorted from blood. The chain recombines TRBV7-8 with TRBJ2-1, with 10 bases fitting TRBD1. This TCR came from a woman younger than 30 in good health. This table probably holds off-target reads from a library built for another chain. The CDR3: CASSHRQGAGNEQFF. CDR3 in DNA: TGTGCCAGCAGCCATCGACAGGGGGCTGGCAATGAGCAGTTCTTC.